The clone carrying this TCR beta chain was counted between two and nine times. Its antigen is unknown. Across 18 months, stable Graves' hyperthyroidism was marked by no progression to ophthalmopathy. Fresh peripheral blood, approximately 9.6 ml, yielded the PBMCs. These data belong to a study of T cells in Graves' hyperthyroidism and ophthalmopathy. Looking at the study overall: Peripheral blood sampling occurred at initial diagnosis, before any treatment.

General study points: In simple terms, a model built on 13 V-J features told ophthalmopathy apart from stable hyperthyroidism.

RNA transcripts provided the source from which TCR beta CDR3 regions were amplified. The TCR CDR3 first-round RT-PCR relied on the HTBI primer set. TCRdb analysed the multiplex PCR reads with MiXCR anew, one entry per CDR3 protein. The table lists 300,000 to 400,000 distinct CDR3 sequences, around 13% of them singletons. Germline assignment: CDR1 MNHEY and CDR2 SMNVEV (reference sequence). Trimming removed 5 bases at V and 4 bases at J, with 12 bases between. CDR3 length equals 13 residues. The gene calls are TRBV27 and TRBJ2-7; possible D gene TRBD1, 5 bases. The source is a woman between 55 and 75 years old with Graves' hyperthyroidism. Material: blood. The CDR3 loop reads CASSQQGGYEQYF. In DNA form, the CDR3 reads TGTGCCAGCAGTCAGCAGGGTGGATACGAGCAGTACTTC.